The sequence of this T cell receptor beta chain was determined in a study of cytomegalovirus exposure and HLA in healthy donors. Study-wide findings and caveats: Later analysis found that TCR beta chains associated with HLA were more clonally expanded than other, equally common chains.

PCR was performed using 60 Vbeta and 13 Jbeta primers. Assay: immunoSEQ multiplex PCR; the TCRdb copy retains only in-frame clones and omits some. This sample has fewer than 200,000 clones; approximately 76% occur once, and the top ten carry about 4.9%. CDR1 and CDR2 from the germline V gene are SGHNT and YYREEE (reference sequence). The V end was cut by 4 bases, the J end by 3 bases, with 20 bases between. This CDR3 contains 16 residues. This clone came up a few times. What it recognizes is unknown. The sequencing input was PBMCs. This receptor was obtained from a woman under 30 in good health and CMV-seropositive. The V call is TRBV5-4, the J call TRBJ2-7, with a possible D match to TRBD1 (6 bases). CDR3 coding DNA: TGTGCCAGCAGCCGGCAGGGGACACCCGACATCTACGAGCAGTACTTC. Translated: CASSRQGTPDIYEQYF. Complete variable domain (other parts from reference TRBV5-4 and TRBJ2-7): ETGVTQSPTHLIKTRGQQVTLRCSSQSGHNTVSWYQQALGQGPQFIFQYYREEENGRGNFPPRFSGLQFPNYSSELNVNALELDDSALYLCASSRQGTPDIYEQYFGPGTRLTVT.